A single sample is the source of the 14 T cell receptor beta chains below, sequenced in a study of cytomegalovirus exposure and HLA in healthy donors. Both 60 Vbeta primers and 13 Jbeta primers went into the PCR. The assay was immunoSEQ multiplex PCR, and TCRdb's table has in-frame clones only and misses some. The top ten hold approximately 4.8% of the sample, which has tens of thousands of clones, approximately 78% seen once. The sequenced sample was PBMCs. These receptors all come from a male donor in good health and CMV-seropositive.

V and J are TRBV6-5 and TRBJ2-5; 11 bases map to TRBD2. CDR1 and CDR2 from the germline V gene are MNHEY and SVGAGI. The trim removed 8 bases at V and 1 base at J, leaving 6 bases unmatched. The CDR3 spans 15 residues. DNA of the CDR3: TGTGCCAGCTTAGGTAGCGGGGGGGGCCAAGAGACCCAGTACTTC. It yields the protein CASLGSGGGQETQYF.

The chain uses TRBV14 and TRBJ2-5; TRBD2 might be the D (5 bases). Trimming shortened V by 0 bases and J by 9 bases, and 5 bases separated the two germline ends. The CDR3 consists of 11 residues. Germline lookup yields CDR1 SGHDN and CDR2 FVKESK. CDR3 DNA: TGTGCCAGCAGCCAAGAGAGGGCCCAGTACTTC. Translation: CASSQERAQYF.

This sequence joins TRBV28 and TRBJ1-2; D is undetermined. The CDR3 sequence is 12 residues long. The germline V gene has CDR1 MDHEN and CDR2 SYDVKM. V lost 7 bases, J lost 8 bases, and 14 bases lay in between. The CDR3 DNA is TGTGCCAGCACCGACTTTAGTTGGGGCTACACCTTC. It codes for CASTDFSWGYTF.

This chain links TRBV10-2 with TRBJ1-5; a possible D gene is TRBD1 (5 bases). This CDR3 comprises 15 residues. Germline assignment: CDR1 WSHSY and CDR2 SAAADI. Trimming took 0 bases from V and 3 from J, leaving 9 bases between them. The CDR3 DNA is TGCGCCAGCAGTGAGTCGGGGGGACCCAATCAGCCCCAGCATTTT. Encoded protein: CASSESGGPNQPQHF.

This clone came up a few times. The chain joins TRBV27 to TRBJ2-7, with D possibly matching TRBD1 (5 bases). This CDR3 comprises 13 residues. Trimming left V 5 bases short and J 7 bases short, with 15 bases between. Germline assignment: CDR1 MNHEY and CDR2 SMNVEV (reference sequence). The CDR3 protein is CASSLTAAGEQYF. CDR3 coding DNA: TGTGCCAGCAGTCTTACGGCGGCAGGGGAGCAGTACTTC.

V gene TRBV11-3 combines with J gene TRBJ2-6; D gene unclear. The CDR3 covers 16 residues. Germline CDR1 reads SGHNT; CDR2 reads YENEEA. V was trimmed by 1 base and J by 0 bases, leaving 7 bases between them. The CDR3 sequence is CASSLGGGSGANVLTF. The DNA of the CDR3 is TGTGCCAGCAGCTTAGGAGGTGGCTCTGGGGCCAACGTCCTGACTTTC.

The chain is built from TRBV12-5 and TRBJ2-1, with 8 bases matching TRBD2. There are 15 residues in the CDR3. Germline V gives CDR1 LGHNT, CDR2 FRNRAP. Unmatched junction bases numbered 8, after V lost 6 bases and J lost 4 bases. The CDR3 region has the DNA TGTGCTAGTGGCTTATCTAGCGGGTATTACAATGAGCAGTTCTTC. It is translated as CASGLSSGYYNEQFF.

The rearrangement uses TRBV10-3 and TRBJ1-1; 8 bases fit TRBD1. The CDR3 runs to 14 residues. Germline V gives CDR1 ENHRY, CDR2 SYGVKD. V lost 4 bases to trimming and J lost 2 bases; unmatched junction nucleotides: 3. The CDR3 loop reads CAISVQGANTEAFF. CDR3 coding DNA: TGTGCCATCAGTGTGCAGGGGGCTAACACTGAAGCTTTCTTT.

This clone was recorded a few times. The sample contains more than one DNA sequence encoding this CDR3. V is TRBV19 and J is TRBJ1-4; D call uncertain. Germline lookup yields CDR1 LNHDA and CDR2 SQIVND (reference sequence). Trimming cost V 3 bases and J 0 bases, with 5 bases left between them. The CDR3 totals 14 residues. In nucleotides, the CDR3 is TGTGCCAGTAGTATTTCTGCAACTAATGAAAAACTGTTTTTT. This codes for CASSISATNEKLFF.

The V and J genes are TRBV10-2 and TRBJ1-5; D uncertain. Germline V gene lookup returns CDR1 WSHSY and CDR2 SAAADI. The CDR3 length is 14 residues. V was clipped by 7 bases and J by 0 bases, with 10 bases between them. The CDR3: CASNYGGSNQPQHF. As DNA, the CDR3 is TGCGCCAGCAACTACGGCGGTAGCAATCAGCCCCAGCATTTT.

The V and J genes are TRBV5-1 and TRBJ2-1; TRBD1 aligns across 10 bases. The CDR3 runs to 15 residues. Unmatched junction bases numbered 8, after V lost 4 bases and J lost 7 bases. Germline V gives CDR1 SGHRS, CDR2 YFSETQ. In DNA form, the CDR3 reads TGCGCCAGCAGCGATGGGACAGGGGCATGGAATGAGCAGTTCTTC. It yields the protein CASSDGTGAWNEQFF.

V usage is TRBV15 and J usage is TRBJ2-7; D not resolved. V shed 0 bases and J shed 0 bases, with 12 bases lying between them. From germline, CDR1 is LNHNV and CDR2 YYDKDF (reference sequence). This CDR3 has 16 amino acids. This chain's CDR3 is CATSRDPARSSYEQYF. The CDR3 DNA reads as TGTGCCACCAGCAGAGATCCAGCGCGCAGCTCCTACGAGCAGTACTTC.

The chain has TRBV27 and TRBJ2-5, with TRBD1 matching over 9 bases. The CDR3 is 23 residues long. With V trimmed by 0 bases and J by 5 bases, 28 bases remained unmatched. The germline CDR1 and CDR2 sequences are MNHEY and SMNVEV (reference sequence). The CDR3 loop is CASSLSRIDPNSNRDRASETQYF. Written as DNA, the CDR3 is TGTGCCAGCAGTTTATCGAGGATAGATCCCAATTCAAACCGGGACAGGGCATCGGAGACCCAGTACTTC.

CDR3: CASSQVVGLGELFF. The CDR3 nucleotides are TGTGCCAGCAGCCAAGTGGTGGGCCTCGGGGAGCTGTTTTTT. This rearrangement joins TRBV14 to TRBJ2-2; no clear D. This CDR3 has 14 amino acids. Trimming pared 1 base from V and 7 bases from J, leaving 10 bases between. The germline V gene encodes CDR1 SGHDN and CDR2 FVKESK.